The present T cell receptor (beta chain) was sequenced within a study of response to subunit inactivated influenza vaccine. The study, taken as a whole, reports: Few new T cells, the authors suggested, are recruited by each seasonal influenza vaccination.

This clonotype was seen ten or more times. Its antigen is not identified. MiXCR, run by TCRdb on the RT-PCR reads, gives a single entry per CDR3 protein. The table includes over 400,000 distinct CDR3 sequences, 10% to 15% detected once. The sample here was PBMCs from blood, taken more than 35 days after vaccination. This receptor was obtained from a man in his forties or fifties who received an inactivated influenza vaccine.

For the CDR3, the DNA is TGTGCCAGCAGACTATCCGGGACAAAGTCTGAAAAACTGTTTTTT. Translation gives CASRLSGTKSEKLFF. The chain uses TRBV12-3 or TRBV12-4 and TRBJ1-4, with a tentative D call TRBD1 (6 bases). The V and J ends lost 6 bases and 7 bases respectively, with 18 bases between them. The CDR3 is 15 amino acids.